The clone carrying this TCR beta chain was observed many times. Its antigen remains unknown. The record originates from a study of T cells in Graves' hyperthyroidism and ophthalmopathy. Study at large: Peripheral blood draws took place at initial diagnosis, ahead of any treatment.

Study results and limitations: The model foresaw ophthalmopathy a median about 6.5 months prior to onset.

Blood was obtained at the first hyperthyroidism diagnosis, which preceded any ophthalmopathy symptoms. Isolation of PBMCs was performed on about 10 ml fresh peripheral blood. RNA transcripts were the template for amplifying TCR beta CDR3 regions. Researchers ran a first-round RT-PCR on the TCR CDR3 using the HTBI primer set. TCRdb re-called the multiplex PCR reads with MiXCR, one entry per CDR3 protein. The sample holds approximately 370,000 distinct CDR3 sequences, about a sixth seen once. The sequence came from a woman aged 25-40 years with Graves' hyperthyroidism that later progressed to Graves' ophthalmopathy. Sequenced material: blood.

Here the CDR3 reads CASSFDGGLSYEQYF. The CDR3 region has the DNA TGTGCCAGCAGTTTCGACGGGGGCCTCTCCTACGAGCAGTACTTC. V is TRBV27 and J is TRBJ2-7, with D tentatively TRBD1 or TRBD2 (6 bases each). CDR3 length: 15 amino acids. V lost 3 bases, J lost 0 bases, and 12 bases lay in between. Germline V gives CDR1 MNHEY, CDR2 SMNVEV (reference sequence).